This TCR beta chain comes out of a study of shared clonotypes between healthy human individuals (dated by TCRdb to between 2020 and 2021). Notes on the research overall: The cohort included a few men and a couple of women between 18 and 49 years of age. For each donor, three plates each were used for CD4 naive and CD4 memory, two plates were used for CD8 naive, and one plate was used for CD8 memory. To estimate repertoire size and how much clonotype sharing occurs between individuals, the study deeply sequenced the blood TCR repertoires of five healthy adults. Different laboratories and diverse techniques were used to prepare libraries and sequence TCR repertoires, to increase sequencing depth and limit assay-specific biases. Each donor's leukapheresis produced roughly between roughly 0.9 and 8.9 billion PBMCs. Overall results and qualifications from the work: Clonotypes shared by all four sorted-subset donors showed higher generation probabilities than non-shared clonotypes. Even with the large sequencing depth, rarefaction of the sorted-subset datasets indicated that sequencing was incomplete. Because the study included only a small number of donors, the genetic and exposure-history diversity represented was limited. When a handful of donors were compared, the shared fraction of clonotypes was around 4.6% for naive CD4, around 3.6% for naive CD8, 2% to 2.5% for memory CD4, and 0.4% for memory CD8. Pairwise subsampling indicated that sequencing depth was expected to affect the degree of clonotype sharing among donors. Naive subsets generally had larger estimated clonotype richness than memory subsets. Sampling was restricted to blood, and TCR repertoires in tissue are likely to differ from TCR repertoires in blood.

As regards this clone: The antigen it binds to is not known. Per-base qualities were not stored, and no clone one base away is much larger.

Relative to germline, V is 4 bases shorter and J is 4 bases shorter, with 18 bases between their ends. Spanning cysteine to phenylalanine, the CDR3 consists of 16 amino acids. The entry retains the CDR3 DNA only, 48 bases that are in frame from base 1. CDR1 and CDR2, looked up from the germline V gene, are SGHDT and YYEEEE. CD8 naive samples were obtained by positive selection for CCR7 among CD45RO-negative cells, yielding a CD45RA+CCR7+ population from which TemRA cells were excluded. The donors were healthy, HIV-negative adults who had no recently reported acute infections or vaccinations. Every donor was a Caucasian adult residing in Nashville, Tennessee, USA. Blood was collected by leukapheresis, and PBMCs were isolated by Ficoll-Histopaque density gradient centrifugation and then cryopreserved in liquid nitrogen vapor phase. Purity and quantity of every magnetically sorted T cell population were checked by analytical flow cytometry. Genomic DNA was isolated from each sorted fraction and quantified by UV absorbance on a Nanodrop 2000c.

Using the deep immunoSEQ assay, TCR CDR3 regions were amplified from genomic DNA by multiplex PCR. Genomic DNA extracted from each cell subset was distributed evenly over all wells of several immunoSEQ 96-well plates, and each plate served as one replicate. For sorted subsets, each replicate PCR was loaded with 200 ng genomic DNA, equivalent to approximately 27,000 T cell genomes. The purified libraries were quantified using a Qubit 3.0 fluorometer, sized with a Bioanalyzer 2100, and then quantified again using the KAPA Library Quantification kit. Every immunoSEQ 96-well plate was sequenced on a separate single-read 150-cycle Illumina NextSeq 550 flow cell. As for the original processing: The immunoSEQ output contained only junctional sequences without quality scores, so filtering could not match that applied to full-length reads. To assign V/J genes and CDR3, sequences were annotated against IMGT germline references using PyIR, a Python wrapper for IgBLAST v1.9. Any read was removed if the V/J assignment was weak (E-value above 1e-6), the CDR3 was missing, or the read contained stop codons, out-of-frame junctions, or ambiguous translated residues. A V3J clonotype was defined by an identical inferred V gene, J gene, and CDR3 amino acid sequence. To compute the percentage overlap between repertoires, the number of shared unique clonotypes was divided by the size of the smaller repertoire. RTK rarefaction, the Chao1 estimator, and Recon v2.1 estimates of unobserved clonotypes were used to assess repertoire richness. Generation probabilities for all TCRbeta clonotypes obtained by the gDNA method from a few donors were computed using OLGA. TCRdb stores this immuneACCESS table with in-frame sequences only. Part of the clones is absent; in the studies checked, under half of the shortfall reflects unresolved V genes, and no reason is known for the rest. For V, J and clone size, that table is used; D and trimming come from the DNA. The sample data list about 2.1 million clones, and around 95% of these were observed just once. Approximately 1.7% of the sample comes from the top ten.

Sample: naive CD8+ T cells from PBMCs. This specimen's cell subset or site label, per the study, means: CD45RA+CCR7+. The sequence is built from TRBV5-6 and TRBJ1-3; no D segment can be confidently identified. The TCR originated in a man aged 18 to 35 in good health. Some clones in this sample may be carry-over from other donors' samples. The CDR3 region reads CASSEGWGFRGNTIYF. Read as DNA, the sequence is TGTGCCAGCAGCGAGGGATGGGGTTTTCGGGGAAACACCATATATTTT.